These 5 T cell receptor beta chains came from one sample sequenced in a study of blood T cell repertoires in COVID-19. Data came from immunoSEQ multiplex PCR; TCRdb stores just in-frame clones and leaves some out. The data show roughly 240,000 clones, 90% seen once. The material sequenced was PBMCs or T cells enriched from blood (not recorded which). All receptors come from a man aged 45-60 years who had been exposed to COVID-19.

The chain joins TRBV18 to TRBJ1-1; no definite D call. CDR1 and CDR2 (germline): KGHSH, LQKENI. V lost 4 bases, J lost 1 base, and 7 bases lay in between. The CDR3 length is 13 residues. The CDR3 loop reads CASSLQKNTEAFF. DNA for the CDR3: TGTGCCAGCTCACTGCAGAAGAACACTGAAGCTTTCTTT.

The chain uses TRBV18 and TRBJ2-1, with 7 bases that match TRBD2. The junction had 27 bases not matched to a gene; V was cut back by 8 bases and J by 8 bases. The germline V gene encodes CDR1 KGHSH and CDR2 LQKENI. The CDR3 contains 19 residues. CDR3: CASRVYDGSGNRMAYEQFF. CDR3 coding DNA: TGTGCCAGCCGGGTGTACGATGGCAGCGGGAATCGAATGGCGTATGAGCAGTTCTTC. The full variable domain, completed using reference TRBV18 and TRBJ2-1, is NAGVMQNPRHLVRRRGQEARLRCSPMKGHSHVYWYRQLPEEGLKFMVYLQKENIIDESGMPKERFSAEFPKEGPSILRIQQVVRGDSAAYFCASRVYDGSGNRMAYEQFFGPGTRLTVL.

The V call is TRBV11-2, the J call TRBJ1-1, with D unresolved. Trimming took off 4 bases at V and 1 base at J, with 13 bases between the two ends. This CDR3 contains 15 residues. CDR1 is SGHAT and CDR2 is FQNNGV in the germline V gene. CDR3 residues: CASSSYTNKNTEAFF. CDR3 in DNA: TGTGCCAGCAGCTCTTACACGAACAAGAACACTGAAGCTTTCTTT.

The chain is built from TRBV2 and TRBJ2-7; 8 positions match TRBD1. Germline V gene lookup returns CDR1 SNHLY and CDR2 FYNNEI. There are 13 residues in the CDR3. V was clipped by 7 bases and J by 7 bases; unmatched bases: 9. Written as DNA, the CDR3 is TGTGCCAGCACGGATAACAGGGGGGATGAGCAGTACGTC. Its protein is CASTDNRGDEQYV.

The table lists this clone with a few counts. The chain is built from TRBV5-6 and TRBJ2-5, with D unclear. The CDR3 is 12 amino acids. The V end lost 3 bases, the J end lost 1 base, and 4 bases lay between the germline ends. Germline CDR1 reads SGHDT; CDR2 reads YYEEEE. The CDR3 sequence: CASSSFQETQYF. The CDR3 bases are TGTGCCAGCAGCTCTTTCCAAGAGACCCAGTACTTC.